These 9 T cell receptor beta chains share one sample of origin, sequenced in a study of shared clonotypes between healthy human individuals. Using immunoSEQ multiplex PCR, the repertoire was profiled, and TCRdb retains in-frame clones only, with some absent. The sample lists millions of clones; roughly 94% were seen once. Positively selected for CCR7, the CD45RO-negative cells used as naive CD8 cells excluded terminally differentiated effector memory CD45RA+ cells. Sequencing was carried out using naive CD8+ T cells sorted from blood. The receptors derive from a man aged 18 to 35 in good health.

The J gene is TRBJ1-1, the V gene TRBV6-1, with TRBD1 as a possible D gene (5 bases). Germline V gives CDR1 MNHNS, CDR2 SASEGT. This CDR3 contains 15 residues. V was clipped by 1 base and J by 0 bases, with 9 bases between them. In nucleotides, the CDR3 is TGTGCCAGCAGTGAAGATCAGGGCCTGAACACTGAAGCTTTCTTT. This sequence encodes CASSEDQGLNTEAFF.

V gene TRBV7-9 combines with J gene TRBJ2-3; D is perhaps TRBD2 (5 bases). CDR3 length equals 16 residues. Trimming stripped 2 bases from V and 6 bases from J, with 18 bases between. Germline V gene sequence: CDR1 SEHNR, CDR2 FQNEAQ (reference sequence). CDR3 nucleotides: TGTGCCAGCAGCTTACCGTTACTAGTTTCTAACGATACGCAGTATTTT. Amino acids: CASSLPLLVSNDTQYF. Supplemented by reference TRBV7-9 and TRBJ2-3, the full variable domain reads DTGVSQNPRHKITKRGQNVTFRCDPISEHNRLYWYRQTLGQGPEFLTYFQNEAQLEKSRLLSDRFSAERPKGSFSTLEIQRTEQGDSAMYLCASSLPLLVSNDTQYFGPGTRLTVL.

The chain combines TRBV7-3 with TRBJ2-1; D is possibly TRBD2 (7 bases). Looked up from germline, CDR1 is SGHTA and CDR2 is FQGTGA. Trimming cost V 2 bases and J 5 bases, with 16 bases left between them. The length of the CDR3 is 16 residues. The CDR3 DNA is TGTGCCAGCAGCTTACTTTCCGGGGGGCCCGACAATGAGCAGTTCTTC. It translates to CASSLLSGGPDNEQFF.

This sequence joins TRBV10-3 and TRBJ1-2; D not resolved. V was cut by 8 bases and J by 8 bases, with 12 bases left in between. CDR1 and CDR2 from the germline V gene are ENHRY and SYGVKD. This CDR3 spans 11 amino acids. The CDR3 nucleotides are TGTGCCATCTGGATATCCGGGGGCTACACCTTC. Residues: CAIWISGGYTF.

V is TRBV27 and J is TRBJ2-1; D gene unclear. Per the germline V gene, CDR1 is MNHEY and CDR2 is SMNVEV (reference sequence). The CDR3 loop spans 15 amino acids. The ends were cut back, 6 bases at V and 3 bases at J, with 15 bases in the middle. CDR3 sequence (DNA): TGTGCCAGCAGCGAACGACCCCCGGGCTACAATGAGCAGTTCTTC. Amino acids: CASSERPPGYNEQFF.

The chain recombines TRBV9 with TRBJ1-2, with D maybe TRBD1 (6 bases). V was pared by 4 bases and J by 8 bases, with 15 bases between. The CDR3 is 13 amino acids. Germline V gives CDR1 SGDLS, CDR2 YYNGEE. CDR3 protein: CASSLRGKEGYTF. The CDR3, as DNA: TGTGCCAGCAGCCTTAGGGGGAAGGAAGGCTACACCTTC.

The genes are TRBV5-4 and TRBJ1-2; 8 bases are shared with TRBD1. CDR3 length equals 13 residues. Trimming took 5 bases from V and 9 from J; bases not matched to a gene: 9. Looked up from germline, CDR1 is SGHNT and CDR2 is YYREEE (reference sequence). The CDR3 DNA reads as TGTGCCAGCAGTTTTGGACAGGGTACAAGCTACACCTTC. It codes for CASSFGQGTSYTF. The complete variable domain, with remaining parts taken from reference TRBV5-4 and TRBJ1-2, reads ETGVTQSPTHLIKTRGQQVTLRCSSQSGHNTVSWYQQALGQGPQFIFQYYREEENGRGNFPPRFSGLQFPNYSSELNVNALELDDSALYLCASSFGQGTSYTFGSGTRLTVV.

The gene calls are TRBV27 and TRBJ1-4; D uncertain. Germline V lookup: CDR1 MNHEY, CDR2 SMNVEV (reference sequence). This CDR3 contains 15 residues. V was trimmed by 1 base and J by 8 bases, leaving 14 bases between them. CDR3 loop: CASSLFPGGGEKLFF. CDR3 bases: TGTGCCAGCAGTTTATTCCCGGGAGGAGGGGAAAAACTGTTTTTT.

The gene calls are TRBV2 and TRBJ2-5, with 7 positions matching TRBD1. Germline lookup yields CDR1 SNHLY and CDR2 FYNNEI. V shed 5 bases, J shed 0 bases, and the junction held 27 bases outside the gene matches. This CDR3 has 22 residues. The CDR3 region is CASSTVLSISGQTPNDQETQYF. The CDR3 coding sequence is TGTGCCAGCAGTACAGTGTTATCAATTTCGGGACAGACCCCTAATGACCAAGAGACCCAGTACTTC.